Below, one T cell receptor (beta chain) is given with its context. The data were taken from a study of cytomegalovirus exposure and HLA in healthy donors. CDR1 and CDR2 from the germline V gene are MNHEY and SMNVEV (reference sequence). CDR3 size: 16 residues. V was clipped by 5 bases and J by 0 bases, with 11 bases between them. Generated by immunoSEQ multiplex PCR, the TCRdb table keeps only in-frame clones and is missing some. Of almost 200,000 clones listed, 81% were seen once; the top ten hold over 0.95%. Source material: PBMCs. The chain uses TRBV27 and TRBJ2-6, with a tentative D call TRBD1 (5 bases). The origin of this receptor is a woman aged 30 to 39 in good health and CMV-seronegative. CDR3 residues: CASSRQRSSGANVLTF. CDR3 DNA: TGTGCCAGCAGTCGACAGAGGAGCTCTGGGGCCAACGTCCTGACTTTC.